This entry describes one T cell receptor (beta chain). What antigen it recognizes has not been identified. No much larger clonotype is one base removed from it; base qualities were not supplied. The immunoSEQ Assay, a bias-controlled multiplex PCR, was used to amplify TCRbeta CDR3 regions from genomic DNA. In the original analysis: The number of nucleated cells in each sample was estimated by amplification of reference gene primers within the assay. To quantify the absolute abundance of each unique TCRbeta CDR3 rearrangement, sequence reads were collapsed and filtered. Productive Simpson clonality was computed per sample as the square root of Simpson's diversity index over productive rearrangements. Here the immuneACCESS table is served through TCRdb, limited to in-frame sequences with V and J called. Missing clones are a known gap in these copies; in checked studies unresolved V genes cover under half, and the rest lacks a known reason. From that table come the V and J calls and clone size; the DNA was used to work out D and trimming. Present in this sample are about 75,000 clones, 65% to 90% of which were seen just once. In total, the top ten clones hold about 20% of the sample.

These data originate in a study of blood T cell repertoires in COVID-19 (dated by TCRdb to about 2020). Study-wide context: Collaborator samples came from the United States, Italy and Spain and covered acute and convalescent phases of COVID-19. The prospective study material was composed of cDNA or gDNA derived from T cells, B-cell-depleted T cells, or PBMCs. Subjects who had been exposed to COVID-19, were actively infected with it, or had recovered from it provided the deeply sampled blood TCRbeta repertoires that made up the dataset. The repertoires were released in a freely available public database meant as a resource for research on the immune response to SARS-CoV-2. Samples were obtained from the ongoing ImmuneRACE study (first 160 participants) and from some 1,300 subjects provided by 6 global collaborators. A de-identified subject ID, COVID-19 status, age in years and sex were almost always included in the sample metadata. Where available, HLA class I and class II types were taken from metadata supplied by the sample provider and were not determined by assay-based typing. Paper-wide results and their limitations: The quantity of clinical and demographic metadata differed by source and by participant and was supplied without curation.

Whole blood was collected in K2EDTA tubes by collaborating institutions according to the institutions' own protocols. For TCRbeta analysis, collaborators shipped samples as frozen whole blood, isolated PBMCs, or DNA extracted from either of those sample types. V is cut by 5 bases and J by 2 bases, and the space between the germline ends is 18 bases. Measured from the cysteine to the phenylalanine, the CDR3 is 15 residues long. Of all the DNA, just the CDR3 is kept, 45 bases in frame from base 1. From the germline V gene (reference sequence), CDR1 is GTSNPN and CDR2 is SVGIG. The chain was built from TRBV30 and TRBJ1-2; the D gene cannot be named for sure. The source material was peripheral blood. The sequence was obtained from a woman in her fifties or sixties with acute or convalescent COVID-19. The CDR3 sequence is CAWARRGLKNYGYTF. The base sequence is TGTGCCTGGGCAAGGCGGGGTTTAAAAAACTATGGCTACACCTTC.